The entry below describes one T cell receptor beta chain. These data originate in a study of OX40 agonist ivuxolimab in advanced cancers. Data came from immunoSEQ multiplex PCR; TCRdb stores just in-frame clones and leaves some out. The table includes about 76,000 clones, 85% detected once. After removal of 4 bases from V and 0 bases from J, the junction contained 8 bases not matched to a gene. Germline values: CDR1 ENHRY, CDR2 SYGVKD. This CDR3 is 18 amino acids long. The chain uses TRBV10-3 and TRBJ2-6; 8 bases map to TRBD2. The receptor's source is an adult with an advanced solid tumor such as melanoma, head and neck, liver or kidney cancer. Sample: CD4+ or CD8+ T cells sorted from blood, taken in a trial of the OX40 agonist ivuxolimab. As DNA, the CDR3 is TGTGCCATCAGTGCGAGAGCGGGGGCCCCCTCTGGGGCCAACGTCCTGACTTTC. It is translated as CAISARAGAPSGANVLTF.